This record covers a single T cell receptor (beta chain). Its specificity is unknown. Repertoires were generated with immunoSEQ multiplex PCR, while TCRdb's copy carries only in-frame clones and drops some. The repertoire has about 4,200 clones, approximately 85% of them found once; the top ten carry around 26%. The data stem from a study of immune evolution from preneoplasia to lung adenocarcinoma. Study-level results: From normal lung to invasive adenocarcinoma, top clone frequencies appeared to decrease.

Resections took place in Japan or China from the mid-2010s to the late 2010s. Each case's diagnosis was confirmed by two pathologists on H&E. Nucleic acids came from premalignant or tumor cells enriched by macro-dissection. The TCR was taken from a person in their forties or fifties with lung adenocarcinoma. Some clones in this sample may be carry-over from other donors' samples. The sequencing sample was made of FFPE invasive lung adenocarcinoma tissue.

This chain's CDR3 is CASSAGQGADTQYF. In nucleotides, the CDR3 is TGTGCCAGCAGTGCGGGACAGGGGGCAGATACGCAGTATTTT. This chain links TRBV6-1 with TRBJ2-3; 11 nucleotides line up with TRBD1. The CDR3 contains 14 residues. Trimming took 4 bases from V and 4 from J; bases not matched to a gene: 1. The germline V gene encodes CDR1 MNHNS and CDR2 SASEGT.